The 12 T cell receptor beta chains reported below all come from one sample, sequenced in a study of CD8 T cells in ankylosing spondylitis. TCRdb fed the 5' RACE reads into MiXCR, producing one record per CDR3 protein. The repertoire holds approximately 28,000 distinct CDR3 sequences, with approximately 7.9% as singletons. What was sequenced was blood. Receptors were obtained from a male donor with ankylosing spondylitis or in good health (not recorded which).

This clonotype was seen only a few times. The chain joins TRBV7-2 to TRBJ1-1; maybe TRBD1 (5 bases). The CDR3 is made up of 15 amino acids. CDR1 is SGHTA, CDR2 FQGNSA, per germline. V was trimmed by 0 bases and J by 4 bases, leaving 12 bases between them. CDR3 nucleotide sequence: TGTGCCAGCAGCTTAGCGGGAGGGGCGACCACTGAAGCTTTCTTT. Protein sequence: CASSLAGGATTEAFF.

This clonotype occurred a few times. The chain recombines TRBV10-3 with TRBJ2-5; D is undetermined. In germline, CDR1 is ENHRY, CDR2 SYGVKD. CDR3 size: 12 residues. Trimming left V 2 bases short and J 5 bases short, with 6 bases between. CDR3: CAISEPRETQYF. Here the CDR3 DNA reads TGTGCCATCAGTGAGCCGAGGGAGACCCAGTACTTC.

This rearrangement joins TRBV7-3 to TRBJ2-5, with 10 positions matching TRBD2. V shed 5 bases, J shed 3 bases, and the junction held 9 bases outside the gene matches. The CDR3 has 16 residues. Germline V gene lookup returns CDR1 SGHTA and CDR2 FQGTGA. The CDR3 protein is CASSPTGLAGEETQYF. Written as DNA, the CDR3 is TGTGCCAGCAGCCCTACCGGGCTAGCGGGAGAAGAGACCCAGTACTTC.

Ten or more counts support this clonotype. The gene calls are TRBV7-2 and TRBJ2-5; D perhaps matches TRBD2 (7 bases). Per the germline V gene, CDR1 is SGHTA and CDR2 is FQGNSA. Trimming removed 5 bases from V and 5 bases from J, with 18 bases in between. This CDR3 comprises 15 residues. CDR3 in amino acids: CASSPYGGARETQYF. CDR3 sequence (DNA): TGTGCCAGCAGCCCCTATGGGGGGGCACGTGAGACCCAGTACTTC.

The chain joins TRBV6-6 to TRBJ2-2; 7 bases fit TRBD1. V was pared by 6 bases and J by 0 bases, with 7 bases of the junction left unmatched. The germline V gene encodes CDR1 MNHNY and CDR2 SVGAGI (reference sequence). CDR3 length: 16 residues. CDR3: CASSSRDSTNTGELFF. DNA for the CDR3: TGTGCCAGCAGCAGCCGGGACAGCACGAACACCGGGGAGCTGTTTTTT.

The chain carries TRBV6-2 or TRBV6-3 and TRBJ2-2; D gene ambiguous. The CDR3 has 14 amino acids. Trimming took 6 bases from V and 5 from J, leaving 13 bases between them. Germline V gene data show CDR1 as MNHEY and CDR2 as SVGEGT. The CDR3: CASSPGGVTGELFF. The CDR3 DNA reads as TGTGCCAGCAGCCCCGGCGGAGTAACCGGGGAGCTGTTTTTT.

The V call is TRBV7-9, the J call TRBJ2-3; D might be TRBD2 (5 bases). This CDR3 is 13 amino acids long. Trimming took 7 bases from V and 1 from J, leaving 9 bases between them. Germline lookup yields CDR1 SEHNR and CDR2 FQNEAQ (reference sequence). The CDR3 region has the DNA TGTGCCAGCAATATGCGGGGCACAGATACGCAGTATTTT. This encodes CASNMRGTDTQYF.

This clonotype was seen ten or more times. The rearrangement links TRBV5-1 to TRBJ2-1; TRBD2 matches 11 bases. The CDR3 has 16 amino acids. CDR1 is SGHRS and CDR2 is YFSETQ in the germline V gene. The J segment lost 6 bases and the V segment lost 5 bases, leaving 10 bases of the junction unmatched. The chain's CDR3 is CASSILPGTSGNEQFF. The DNA of the CDR3 is TGCGCCAGCAGTATTCTACCCGGGACTAGCGGCAATGAGCAGTTCTTC.

The rearrangement uses TRBV20-1 and TRBJ2-7; 7 bases agree with TRBD1. Trimming at V came to 3 bases and at J to 7 bases, leaving 15 bases not matched to a gene. Germline CDR1 and CDR2: DFQATT and SNEGSKA (reference sequence). The CDR3 sequence is 15 residues long. This chain's CDR3 is CSARAEGQSYVEQYF. The CDR3 DNA sequence: TGCAGTGCTAGGGCAGAGGGACAGTCCTACGTAGAGCAGTACTTC.

This clonotype has at least ten counts. The CDR3 loop reads CASSFLVENYNEQFF. The DNA for the CDR3 is TGTGCCAGCAGTTTTCTAGTGGAGAACTACAATGAGCAGTTCTTC. The rearrangement joins TRBV12-3 or TRBV12-4 to TRBJ2-1, with D uncertain. CDR3 length equals 15 residues. Trimming removed 3 bases from V and 3 bases from J, with 12 bases in between.

This clonotype has ten or more counts. The CDR3 sequence is CASSLDHESDTQYF. Here the CDR3 DNA reads TGTGCCAGCAGCTTAGATCACGAATCAGATACGCAGTATTTT. The chain has TRBV7-9 and TRBJ2-3; no clear D gene. Deletions cut 1 base from V and 4 bases from J, with 9 bases between. The germline CDR1 and CDR2 sequences are SEHNR and FQNEAQ (reference sequence). The CDR3 runs 14 residues.

The rearrangement joins TRBV6-5 to TRBJ2-1, with 14 bases matching TRBD2. The CDR3 loop spans 16 amino acids. Trimming removed 2 bases from V and 9 bases from J; junction bases left unmatched: 6. Germline V lookup: CDR1 MNHEY, CDR2 SVGAGI. This chain's CDR3 is CASSYRGLAGVGEQFF. The CDR3 DNA reads TGTGCCAGCAGTTACCGGGGACTAGCGGGAGTTGGTGAGCAGTTCTTC.